This T cell receptor (beta chain) was captured in a study of CD8 T cells in acute hepatitis C reinfection (dated by TCRdb to the early 2020s). Turning to the overall study: The TCRbeta repertoire of CD8+ T cells specific for the HCV NS3-1073 epitope was profiled during acute infection and after viral clearance. Four spontaneous resolvers contributed paired acute and follow-up samples. Findings and caveats that apply to the study as a whole: All groups preferentially used the TRBV04 and TRBV06 gene families, and overrepresentation in the naive pool did not explain this preferential usage. Because bulk sequencing was performed on the TCRbeta chain only, alphabeta pairing of public clonotypes could not be determined. CDR3 sequences shared with other epitopes were rare, and differing sequencing approaches may have limited exact matching. About 13 public clonotypes were found regardless of outcome, and V04-02/J02-02 was used by one public clonotype. Follow-up repertoires were not available for chronically infected subjects, because NS3-1073 specific cells were too rare to be sorted. The NS3-1073 specific repertoires were highly diverse, and diversity did not differ significantly among acute resolver, follow-up resolver and acute chronic samples.

Genomic DNA was extracted from the FACS-sorted cells, and the TCRbeta chains were sequenced by the commercial immunoSEQ service. The original methods were these. Repertoire data were analyzed with ImmunoSEQ Analyzer software v3.0 and R v3.5.1. Sequences containing stop codons or out-of-frame rearrangements were removed, so only productive rearrangements were analyzed. The sequencing provider supplied the Simpson diversity, Shannon entropy, CDR3 length and nucleotide addition metrics. Clonotypes were grouped by frequency into dominant, sub-dominant, low or lowest abundance categories, and clonotypes below 0.1% were left out of most analyses. A CDR3 amino acid clonotype was called public when found in at least two subjects at a cumulative frequency of at least 0.5%. Held by TCRdb, this immuneACCESS table contains in-frame sequences only and omits some clones. Under half of the omission traces to an unresolved V gene where checked; the cause of the rest is unknown. V, J and clone size are those of that table, while D and trimming were read from the DNA. Here the sample has approximately 40,000 clones; 75% to 90% occur a single time. 9.5% to 12% of the sample is held by the ten biggest clonotypes.

The CDR3 runs 16 amino acids, cysteine and phenylalanine included. Only CDR3 DNA is held: 48 bases, read in frame from base 1. For CDR1 and CDR2, the germline V gene (reference sequence) lists MNHEY and SMNVEV. V ends up 6 bases short and J 0 bases short, with an unmatched junction base count of 6. Sample time point, as interpreted from the label and publication: naive CD8 control sorted from an acute-time-point sample. Enrolled in the Montreal Hepatitis C Cohort (HEPCO) in Canada, the donors were people who inject drugs, and these donors were followed every 3 months. Acute primary HCV infection was defined as a positive HCV RNA or antibody test that came after a negative test within the prior 24 weeks. Cells were surface stained with CD3, CD8 and CD45RO antibodies, and an aqua fixable dye was used to exclude dead cells. The cohort included seven or eight spontaneous resolvers, defined as subjects with HCV RNA clearance within 24 weeks. Frozen stocks of peripheral blood mononuclear cells were first thawed, after which negative isolation of CD8+ T cells was carried out using the MACS CD8+ T cell Isolation Kit. Cells were sorted on a BD FACSAria II cell sorter.

Comments on this clone: Its target antigen remains unknown. No much larger clone is present one base from it, and per-base qualities are unavailable.

Sequenced input: naive CD8+ T cells from PBMCs. According to the study, the label for this sample's cell subset or site signals: sorted total naive CD45RO-negative CD8+ T cells. This receptor was taken from a woman between 18 and 29 years old who spontaneously cleared hepatitis C infection. The sequence links TRBV27 to TRBJ2-1, and 9 junction bases match TRBD2. The CDR3 protein is CASRVSGRISYNEQFF. The DNA sequence is given as TGTGCCAGCAGGGTGAGCGGGAGGATCTCCTACAATGAGCAGTTCTTC.